The clone carrying this TCR beta chain was counted a few times. V lost 1 base, J lost 4 bases, and 7 bases lay in between. This CDR3 is 13 amino acids long. Germline values: CDR1 SGHVS, CDR2 FNYEAQ. This record belongs to a study of T cell changes during pregnancy in multiple sclerosis. Clones were read by immunoSEQ multiplex PCR, and TCRdb kept only the in-frame ones, dropping some. The sample has just over 30,000 clones, approximately 90% seen once. Sequencing was performed on CD8+ T cells from peripheral blood mononuclear cells, taken in the second trimester of pregnancy. V gene TRBV7-6 combines with J gene TRBJ1-1; unclear D gene. The source of this sequence is a female donor with multiple sclerosis, enrolled in a pregnancy study. CDR3 loop: CASSLERLTEAFF. The CDR3, as DNA: TGTGCCAGCAGCTTAGAGAGACTCACTGAAGCTTTCTTT.